The next 5 T cell receptor beta chains were all read from a single sample in a study of shared clonotypes between healthy human individuals. The assay was immunoSEQ multiplex PCR, and TCRdb's table has in-frame clones only and misses some. The table shows some 2,000,000 clones, with 85% to 95% occurring only once. Sequenced sample: naive CD4+ T cells sorted from blood. Subset: CD45RA+ positively selected. Receptor source: a young man in good health.

The genes are TRBV5-6 and TRBJ1-1; 10 bases align to TRBD1. This CDR3 is 13 amino acids long. Germline V gene sequence: CDR1 SGHDT, CDR2 YYEEEE. Trimming removed 4 bases from V and 6 bases from J; junction bases left unmatched: 3. The CDR3 DNA reads TGTGCCAGCAGCCAGGACAGGGGGTCTGAAGCTTTCTTT. The encoded protein is CASSQDRGSEAFF. Combining the CDR3 with reference TRBV5-6 and TRBJ1-1 gives the whole variable domain DAGVTQSPTHLIKTRGQQVTLRCSPKSGHDTVSWYQQALGQGPQFIFQYYEEEERQRGNFPDRFSGHQFPNYSSELNVNALLLGDSALYLCASSQDRGSEAFFGQGTRLTVV.

The DNA of the CDR3 is TGTGCCTCCACCCTTCCCATGGGTCCTCAAGAGACCCAGTACTTC. Translation: CASTLPMGPQETQYF. The chain combines TRBV30 with TRBJ2-5, with D unresolved. V was clipped by 7 bases and J by 2 bases, with 20 bases between them. CDR1 is GTSNPN and CDR2 is SVGIG in the germline V gene (reference sequence). This CDR3 is built from 15 residues. Complete variable domain (other parts from reference TRBV30 and TRBJ2-5): SQTIHQWPATLVQPVGSPLSLECTVEGTSNPNLYWYRQAAGRGLQLLFYSVGIGQISSEVPQNLSASRPQDRQFILSSKKLLLSDSGFYLCASTLPMGPQETQYFGPGTRLLVL.

This CDR3 is CASSSRTSGETQYF. CDR3 in DNA: TGTGCCAGCAGTTCACGGACGTCGGGAGAGACCCAGTACTTC. This chain uses TRBV2 with TRBJ2-5, with D hard to call. This CDR3 contains 14 residues. Deletions cut 5 bases from V and 4 bases from J, with 14 bases between. Per germline, CDR1 SNHLY and CDR2 FYNNEI.

CDR3 in DNA: TGTGCCAGCAGATCGGAGAGGGCCTACGAGCAGTACTTC. Translating it yields CASRSERAYEQYF. The chain carries TRBV6-5 and TRBJ2-7; perhaps TRBD2 as D (5 bases). Trimming removed 6 bases from V and 2 bases from J, with 11 bases in between. CDR1 and CDR2 (germline): MNHEY, SVGAGI. The CDR3 consists of 13 residues.

The J gene is TRBJ2-1, the V gene TRBV7-9, with 13 bases identical to TRBD2. Germline CDR1 SEHNR, CDR2 FQNEAQ (reference sequence). The CDR3 contains 15 residues. Losses at the gene ends were 5 bases for V and 9 bases for J; bases not matched to a gene: 7. CDR3 sequence reads: CASSRTSGGLGEQFF. The CDR3 DNA sequence: TGTGCCAGCAGCCGGACTAGCGGGGGACTTGGTGAGCAGTTCTTC.